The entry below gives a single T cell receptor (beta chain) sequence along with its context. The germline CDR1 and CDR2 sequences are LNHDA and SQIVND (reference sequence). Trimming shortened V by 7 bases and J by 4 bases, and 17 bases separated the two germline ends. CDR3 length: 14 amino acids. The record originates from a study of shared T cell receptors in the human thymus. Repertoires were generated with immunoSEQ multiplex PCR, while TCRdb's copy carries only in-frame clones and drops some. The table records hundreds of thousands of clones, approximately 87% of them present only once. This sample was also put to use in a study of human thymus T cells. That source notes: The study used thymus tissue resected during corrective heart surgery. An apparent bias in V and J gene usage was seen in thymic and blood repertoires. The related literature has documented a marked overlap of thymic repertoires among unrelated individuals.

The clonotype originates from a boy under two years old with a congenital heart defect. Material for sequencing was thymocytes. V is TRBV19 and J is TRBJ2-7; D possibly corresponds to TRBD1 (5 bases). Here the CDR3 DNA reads TGTGCCAGTAACATGGGAAGGGGTCCGTACGAGCAGTACTTC. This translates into CASNMGRGPYEQYF.